Below, one T cell receptor (beta chain) is given with its context. Its antigen is not known. Assay used: immunoSEQ multiplex PCR; TCRdb lists only in-frame clones, some missing. The data show roughly 500,000 clones, around 85% seen once. The record originates from a study of Ad26.COV2.S vaccination and SARS-CoV-2 variants. Study as a whole: Administration of Ad26.COV2.S was intramuscular, either once or twice 56 days apart.

The treatment is: 15 to 20 received Ad26.COV2.S at low or high dose, single or two shots; roughly 5 received placebo; per-sample allocation not given. Sampling happened 63 days after the first vaccine or placebo injection. Adults aged 18-55 years in Boston included the donor. V lost 0 bases and J 6 bases, leaving 8 bases between the germline ends. The germline gives CDR1 LGHNA, CDR2 YSLEER. This CDR3 has 14 amino acids. General study findings and limits: It was reported that spike-specific CD8+ and CD4+ T cell responses were substantially broad after vaccination.

The chain recombines TRBV4-3 with TRBJ2-2; D may correspond to TRBD1 or TRBD2 (6 bases each). The material sequenced was peripheral blood, taken in a trial of Ad26.COV2.S vaccine versus placebo. The TCR comes from a person between 18 and 65 years old who received the Ad26.COV2.S COVID-19 vaccine or a placebo. The CDR3 protein is CASSQEGGSGELFF. Written as DNA, the CDR3 is TGCGCCAGCAGCCAAGAAGGGGGGTCCGGGGAGCTGTTTTTT.